This T cell receptor beta chain is from a study of beta chain features in type 1 diabetes. The investigators reverse transcribed all of the isolated RNA, so they sequenced expressed TCRB transcripts. The protocol was immunoSEQ multiplex PCR, while the TCRdb copy is restricted to in-frame clones and leaves out a portion. The sample includes some 120,000 clones, roughly 17% seen only once; the top ten take roughly 2.6%. This clone was picked up a small number of times. Its antigen is currently unknown. Study-wide points: There was a moderate but significant shortening of TCRB CDR3s in all four CD4+ subsets of Type 1 diabetes patients.

The sequenced material came from central memory CD4+ T cells from blood. The TCR sequence derives from a man in his late teens or twenties with type 1 diabetes.

DNA for the CDR3: TGTGCCAGCAGTGCCAGACAGGGACTGAACACCGGGGAGCTGTTTTTT. This encodes CASSARQGLNTGELFF. The chain uses TRBV25-1 and TRBJ2-2; TRBD1 is a possible D gene (7 bases). The CDR3 length is 16 residues. V was shortened by 4 bases and J by 1 base, with 13 bases between the two germline ends. Germline assignment: CDR1 MGHDK and CDR2 SYGVNS.